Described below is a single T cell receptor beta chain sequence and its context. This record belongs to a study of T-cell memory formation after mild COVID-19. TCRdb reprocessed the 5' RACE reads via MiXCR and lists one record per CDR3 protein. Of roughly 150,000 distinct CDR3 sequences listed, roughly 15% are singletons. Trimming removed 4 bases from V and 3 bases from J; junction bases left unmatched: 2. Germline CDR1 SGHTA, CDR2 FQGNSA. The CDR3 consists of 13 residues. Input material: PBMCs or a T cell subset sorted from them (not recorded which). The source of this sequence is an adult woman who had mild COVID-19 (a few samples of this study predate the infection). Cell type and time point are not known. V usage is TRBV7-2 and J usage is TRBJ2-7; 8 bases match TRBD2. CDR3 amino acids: CASSSLAGYEQYF. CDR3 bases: TGTGCCAGCAGCTCTCTAGCGGGCTACGAGCAGTACTTC.